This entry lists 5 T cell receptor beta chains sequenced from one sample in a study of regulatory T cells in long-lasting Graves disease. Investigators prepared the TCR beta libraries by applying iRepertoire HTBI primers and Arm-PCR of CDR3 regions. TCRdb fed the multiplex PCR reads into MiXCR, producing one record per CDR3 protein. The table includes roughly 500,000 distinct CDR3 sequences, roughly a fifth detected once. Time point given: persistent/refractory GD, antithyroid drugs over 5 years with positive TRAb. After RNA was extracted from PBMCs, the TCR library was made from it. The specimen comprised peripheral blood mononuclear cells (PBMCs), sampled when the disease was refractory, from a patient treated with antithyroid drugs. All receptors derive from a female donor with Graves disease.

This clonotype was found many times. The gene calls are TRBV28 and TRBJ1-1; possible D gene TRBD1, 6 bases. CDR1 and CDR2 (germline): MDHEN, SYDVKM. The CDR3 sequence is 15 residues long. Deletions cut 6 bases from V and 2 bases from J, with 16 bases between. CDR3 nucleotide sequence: TGTGCCAGCAGCCCGAACGGACAGTTAAACACTGAAGCTTTCTTT. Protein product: CASSPNGQLNTEAFF.

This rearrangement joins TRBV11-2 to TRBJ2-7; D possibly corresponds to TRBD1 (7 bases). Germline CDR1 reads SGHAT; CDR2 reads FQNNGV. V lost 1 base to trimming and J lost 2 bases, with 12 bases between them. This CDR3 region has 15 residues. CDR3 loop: CASSLGAGGTYEQYF. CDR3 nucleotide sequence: TGTGCCAGCAGCTTAGGGGCAGGGGGGACCTACGAGCAGTACTTC.

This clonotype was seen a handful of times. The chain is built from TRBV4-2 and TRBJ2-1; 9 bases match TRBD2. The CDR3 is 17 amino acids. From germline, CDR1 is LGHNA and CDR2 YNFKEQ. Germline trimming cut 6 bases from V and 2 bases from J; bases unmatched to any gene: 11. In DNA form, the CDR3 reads TGTGCCAGCAGTTCCTCTAGCGGGGAGATCGCCTACAATGAGCAGTTCTTC. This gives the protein CASSSSSGEIAYNEQFF.

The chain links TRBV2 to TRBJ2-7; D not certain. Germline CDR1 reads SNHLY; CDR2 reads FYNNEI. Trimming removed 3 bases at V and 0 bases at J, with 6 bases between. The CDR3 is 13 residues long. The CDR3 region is CASSEALSYEQYF. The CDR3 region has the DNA TGTGCCAGCAGTGAGGCTCTCTCCTACGAGCAGTACTTC.

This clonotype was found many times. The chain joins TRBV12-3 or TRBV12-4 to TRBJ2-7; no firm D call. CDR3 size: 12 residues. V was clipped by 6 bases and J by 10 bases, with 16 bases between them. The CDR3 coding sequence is TGTGCCAGCAGCGCCTGGACCCACTCTCAGTACTTC. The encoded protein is CASSAWTHSQYF.